The 21 T cell receptor beta chains below all came from one sample that was sequenced in a study of cytomegalovirus exposure and HLA in healthy donors. Primers for the PCR totalled 60 Vbeta and 13 Jbeta. Some clones are missing from TCRdb's copy, which holds only in-frame ones; the method was immunoSEQ multiplex PCR. The sample records about 250,000 clones, 80% being singletons. The sample taken for sequencing was PBMCs. Every receptor here comes from a girl aged 2-10 years in good health and CMV-seronegative.

The rearrangement uses TRBV19 and TRBJ2-1; D ambiguous. V lost 1 base, J lost 3 bases, and 16 bases lay in between. The germline CDR1 and CDR2 sequences are LNHDA and SQIVND (reference sequence). The CDR3 is 17 amino acids. CDR3 in amino acids: CASSIGLFARSYNEQFF. Written as DNA, the CDR3 is TGTGCCAGTAGTATAGGTCTCTTCGCCCGGAGCTACAATGAGCAGTTCTTC.

V gene TRBV6-5 combines with J gene TRBJ2-3; TRBD2 matches 7 bases. Germline V lookup: CDR1 MNHEY, CDR2 SVGAGI. The junction had 4 bases not matched to a gene; V was cut back by 0 bases and J by 1 base. CDR3 size: 16 residues. As DNA, the CDR3 is TGTGCCAGCAGTTACTCGAGGGCGGGAGGCACAGATACGCAGTATTTT. Its translation: CASSYSRAGGTDTQYF.

The V call is TRBV5-1, the J call TRBJ1-2, with D possibly TRBD1 on 6 matching bases. V was pared by 2 bases and J by 4 bases, with 9 bases between. The CDR3 covers 13 residues. Germline V CDR1 and CDR2: SGHRS, YFSETQ. CDR3 in amino acids: CASSFDRSYGYTF. The CDR3 nucleotides are TGCGCCAGCAGCTTTGACAGGTCCTATGGCTACACCTTC.

This clone showed up just once. V is TRBV28 and J is TRBJ2-5, with 9 positions matching TRBD1. The J call could be wrong; TRBJ2-7 is a better fit for the DNA end. The germline V gene has CDR1 MDHEN and CDR2 SYDVKM. This CDR3 spans 14 amino acids. The CDR3 nucleotides are TGTGCCAGCAGTCCCGGGACAGGGAGATACGAGCAGTACTTC. Translation gives CASSPGTGRYEQYF.

This clone was picked up a small number of times. This chain links TRBV7-9 with TRBJ1-4; a weak D match, TRBD1 (5 bases). The V and J ends lost 1 base and 6 bases respectively, with 6 bases between them. Germline V gives CDR1 SEHNR, CDR2 FQNEAQ (reference sequence). This CDR3 is 13 amino acids long. The chain's CDR3 is CASSLGRDEKLFF. Here the CDR3 DNA reads TGTGCCAGCAGCTTAGGCAGGGATGAAAAACTGTTTTTT.

The rearrangement uses TRBV5-1 and TRBJ2-7; D not resolved. Trimming removed 1 base at V and 6 bases at J, with 11 bases between. Germline V lookup: CDR1 SGHRS, CDR2 YFSETQ. The CDR3 is made up of 13 amino acids. CDR3 protein: CASSLRGAREQYF. The CDR3 DNA reads as TGCGCCAGCAGCTTGAGAGGTGCGCGCGAGCAGTACTTC.

This chain uses TRBV5-4 with TRBJ2-2; TRBD2 matches at 12 bases. The V gene end was trimmed by 2 bases and the J gene end by 4 bases; junction bases not matched to a gene: 3. Germline CDR1 is SGHNT and CDR2 is YYREEE (reference sequence). CDR3 length equals 16 residues. CDR3 sequence reads: CASSFKLAGGTGELFF. The CDR3 DNA sequence: TGTGCCAGCAGCTTTAAACTAGCGGGAGGCACCGGGGAGCTGTTTTTT.

The chain couples TRBV4-1 to TRBJ2-1, with 13 bases fitting TRBD2. The V gene end was trimmed by 1 base and the J gene end by 7 bases; junction bases not matched to a gene: 4. This CDR3 region has 16 residues. Germline loops: CDR1 MGHRA, CDR2 YSYEKL. DNA for the CDR3: TGCGCCAGCAGCCAAGGAACTAGCGGGAGGGCTAATGAGCAGTTCTTC. It yields the protein CASSQGTSGRANEQFF.

The V and J genes are TRBV30 and TRBJ2-1; TRBD1 agrees at 7 bases. The CDR3 totals 12 residues. The germline gives CDR1 GTSNPN, CDR2 SVGIG (reference sequence). Losses at the gene ends were 4 bases for V and 8 bases for J; bases not matched to a gene: 5. In nucleotides, the CDR3 is TGTGCCTGGAACGAGGGGGCGGATGAGCAGTTCTTC. Its translation is CAWNEGADEQFF. Drawing the rest from reference TRBV30 and TRBJ2-1, the complete variable domain is SQTIHQWPATLVQPVGSPLSLECTVEGTSNPNLYWYRQAAGRGLQLLFYSVGIGQISSEVPQNLSASRPQDRQFILSSKKLLLSDSGFYLCAWNEGADEQFFGPGTRLTVL.

The V gene is TRBV5-4, the J gene TRBJ1-2; 11 nucleotides line up with TRBD1. The trim removed 1 base at V and 4 bases at J, leaving 9 bases unmatched. CDR3 length: 17 amino acids. Germline V lookup: CDR1 SGHNT, CDR2 YYREEE (reference sequence). CDR3 nucleotide sequence: TGTGCCAGCAGCTTGTTAGGACAGGGGGCGACTTCCTATGGCTACACCTTC. It codes for CASSLLGQGATSYGYTF.

The V and J genes are TRBV30 and TRBJ1-2; D is unclear. From germline, CDR1 is GTSNPN and CDR2 SVGIG (reference sequence). The V and J ends lost 5 bases and 3 bases respectively, with 16 bases between them. The CDR3 spans 14 residues. CDR3 loop: CAWASVISHYGYTF. CDR3 nucleotide sequence: TGTGCCTGGGCGTCCGTCATTTCTCACTATGGCTACACCTTC.

This clone was detected only once. The chain is built from TRBV4-1 and TRBJ2-3; 7 positions agree with TRBD1. Unmatched junction bases numbered 12, after V lost 0 bases and J lost 9 bases. Per the germline V gene, CDR1 is MGHRA and CDR2 is YSYEKL. The CDR3 is 16 residues long. The CDR3 here is CASSQDRLHDRDTQYF. The CDR3 coding sequence is TGCGCCAGCAGCCAAGATCGTCTGCATGACAGGGACACGCAGTATTTT.

The J gene is TRBJ1-1, the V gene TRBV2; D possibly corresponds to TRBD1 (5 bases). The CDR3 contains 14 residues. CDR1 SNHLY and CDR2 FYNNEI come from the germline V gene. Trimming removed 2 bases from V and 0 bases from J, with 7 bases in between. CDR3 in DNA: TGTGCCAGCAGTGAACAGGGTTTGAACACTGAAGCTTTCTTT. This translates into CASSEQGLNTEAFF. Full variable domain (rest looked up from reference TRBV2 and TRBJ1-1): EPEVTQTPSHQVTQMGQEVILRCVPISNHLYFYWYRQILGQKVEFLVSFYNNEISEKSEIFDDQFSVERPDGSNFTLKIRSTKLEDSAMYFCASSEQGLNTEAFFGQGTRLTVV.

This chain joins TRBV18 and TRBJ2-7, with 8 bases aligning to TRBD1. Germline V lookup: CDR1 KGHSH, CDR2 LQKENI. The CDR3 has 14 residues. Unmatched junction bases numbered 9, after V lost 5 bases and J lost 6 bases. This CDR3 reads CASSFDRGIGEQYF. DNA of the CDR3: TGTGCCAGCTCATTCGACAGGGGAATCGGCGAGCAGTACTTC.

This clone was recorded once. The J gene is TRBJ2-1, the V gene TRBV7-3, with 8 bases aligning to TRBD2. The CDR3 loop spans 15 amino acids. In germline, CDR1 is SGHTA, CDR2 FQGTGA. After removal of 5 bases from V and 7 bases from J, the junction contained 10 bases not matched to a gene. CDR3 sequence: CASSPSSGSLNEQFF. The CDR3 region has the DNA TGTGCCAGCAGCCCCTCCAGCGGGAGTCTTAATGAGCAGTTCTTC. The full variable domain, its missing parts supplied by reference TRBV7-3 and TRBJ2-1, is GAGVSQTPSNKVTEKGKYVELRCDPISGHTALYWYRQSLGQGPEFLIYFQGTGAADDSGLPNDRFFAVRPEGSVSTLKIQRTERGDSAVYLCASSPSSGSLNEQFFGPGTRLTVL.

The CDR3 DNA is TGTGCCAGCAGTGAAAATGTTGGGGGGGCTGGGGAAAAACTGTTTTTT. It is translated as CASSENVGGAGEKLFF. This chain joins TRBV2 and TRBJ1-4; the D gene is possibly TRBD1 (6 bases). V dropped 2 bases and J dropped 8 bases, with 18 bases sitting between them. This CDR3 contains 16 residues. Germline lookup yields CDR1 SNHLY and CDR2 FYNNEI.

In its sample, this clone was seen once. The chain uses TRBV19 and TRBJ2-5; 13 bases are shared with TRBD2. CDR1 is LNHDA, CDR2 SQIVND, per germline (reference sequence). This CDR3 contains 18 residues. The V gene end was trimmed by 5 bases and the J gene end by 1 base; junction bases not matched to a gene: 10. This chain's CDR3 is CASSYGGLAGVGQETQYF. DNA for the CDR3: TGTGCCAGTAGTTACGGAGGACTAGCGGGAGTGGGCCAAGAGACCCAGTACTTC.

V usage is TRBV27 and J usage is TRBJ2-2; D perhaps matches TRBD1 (6 bases). Germline V gives CDR1 MNHEY, CDR2 SMNVEV (reference sequence). V lost 9 bases, J lost 3 bases, and 20 bases lay in between. The CDR3 has 16 residues. As DNA, the CDR3 is TGTGCCAGACCCAGGACAGTCCCGAAGGACACCGGGGAGCTGTTTTTT. Translating gives CARPRTVPKDTGELFF.

On this clone: Since the CDR3 does not end with the conserved phenylalanine or tryptophan, this likely comes from a read error. The rearrangement links TRBV11-1 to TRBJ2-7, with 7 bases aligning to TRBD2. Germline CDR1 is SGHAT and CDR2 is FQDESV (reference sequence). The J segment lost 2 bases and the V segment lost 5 bases, leaving 12 bases of the junction unmatched. The length of the CDR3 is 16 residues. The CDR3: CASSHSDSGFPYEQYL. DNA of the CDR3: TGTGCCAGCAGCCACTCGGATAGCGGGTTCCCCTACGAGCAGTACCTC.

This clone has a handful of counts. The chain recombines TRBV6-5 with TRBJ1-1, with 7 bases identical to TRBD1. The CDR3 runs 15 residues. V gave up 7 bases and J gave up 4 bases; unmatched junction bases: 12. Germline V gene sequence: CDR1 MNHEY, CDR2 SVGAGI. The CDR3 is CASTPSQGLSTEAFF. Written as DNA, the CDR3 is TGTGCCAGCACCCCCTCACAGGGGCTGAGCACTGAAGCTTTCTTT.

The V and J genes are TRBV19 and TRBJ1-4; possibly TRBD1 for D (5 bases). The V gene's germline CDR1 is LNHDA and CDR2 SQIVND (reference sequence). The CDR3 runs to 14 residues. Trimming stripped 7 bases from V and 7 bases from J, with 16 bases between. CDR3 protein: CASNSRGTGEKLFF. The CDR3, as DNA: TGTGCCAGTAATTCGCGGGGGACGGGTGAAAAACTGTTTTTT.